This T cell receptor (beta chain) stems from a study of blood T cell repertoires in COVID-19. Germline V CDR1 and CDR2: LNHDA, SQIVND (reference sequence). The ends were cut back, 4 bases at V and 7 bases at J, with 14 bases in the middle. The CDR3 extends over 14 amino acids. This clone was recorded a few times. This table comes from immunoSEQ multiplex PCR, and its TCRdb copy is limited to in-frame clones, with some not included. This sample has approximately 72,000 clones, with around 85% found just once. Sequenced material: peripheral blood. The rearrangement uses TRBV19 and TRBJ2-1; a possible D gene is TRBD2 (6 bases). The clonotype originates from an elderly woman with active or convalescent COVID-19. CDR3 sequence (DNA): TGTGCCAGTAGTAGGAGGGACGCCGGTAATGAGCAGTTCTTC. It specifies CASSRRDAGNEQFF.